This T cell receptor beta chain comes out of a study of technical replicates of blood from a few donors. Trimming took 7 bases from V and 3 from J; bases not matched to a gene: 9. This CDR3 has 15 amino acids. Germline-derived CDR1 and CDR2 are LNHNV and YYDKDF (reference sequence). The protocol was immunoSEQ multiplex PCR, while the TCRdb copy is restricted to in-frame clones and leaves out a portion. The sample has some 78,000 clones, around 94% seen once. The chain couples TRBV15 to TRBJ2-5; TRBD2 matches 9 bases. What was sequenced was T cells isolated from PBMCs. The receptor comes from a human donor in good health. CDR3 in DNA: TGTGCCACCAAAACTTTCCTAGCGGGAAAAGAGACCCAGTACTTC. It encodes CATKTFLAGKETQYF.